This T cell receptor (beta chain) was sequenced during a study of molecular identifiers for immune sequencing clone quantification. This clonotype was observed many times. Each CDR3 protein is one row after TCRdb ran MiXCR on the PCR reads. The table has about 510,000 distinct CDR3 sequences, over 20% seen once. This CDR3 comprises 17 residues. V lost 0 bases, J lost 0 bases, and 15 bases lay in between. Looked up from germline, CDR1 is MGHRA and CDR2 is YSYEKL. The TCR originated in a human donor in good health. Some libraries in this study had Jurkat cell RNA spiked in. This chain joins TRBV4-1 and TRBJ2-7; either TRBD1 or TRBD2 may fit D (6 bases each). Sequencing was done on a sample of naive CD8+ T cells from blood, with Jurkat cell RNA spiked in. Subset specified: FACS-sorted CD8+CD4-CCR7+CD45RA+ naive T cells. The CDR3, as DNA: TGCGCCAGCAGCCAAGATAGGGGGGCAGGGGACTCCTACGAGCAGTACTTC. As protein: CASSQDRGAGDSYEQYF.